These T cell receptor beta chains were read from a single sample in a study of blood T cells in healthy people across ages. TCRdb passed the 5' RACE reads through MiXCR, listing each CDR3 protein once. The sample includes approximately 1.5 million distinct CDR3 sequences, around 35% seen only once; the top ten take roughly 12%. The specimen sequenced was blood. The receptors originated from a woman aged 25 to 39 in good health. CDR3s include the opening cysteine and the closing phenylalanine or tryptophan. D genes are given only for firm matches. Rows give clone size only sometimes, using once, few, many, or a class for an expanded clone.

clone size | D gene | J gene | V gene | CDR3 DNA | CDR3 protein
few | NA | TRBJ2-5 | TRBV6-2/TRBV6-3 | TGTGCCAGCAGTTACTCTGGCACGACGGAGACCCAGTACTTC | CASSYSGTTETQYF
NA | NA | TRBJ1-5 | TRBV6-2/TRBV6-3 | TGTGCCAGCAGTTATGGTCGGACGAGGCAGCCCCAGCATTTT | CASSYGRTRQPQHF
NA | NA | TRBJ2-3 | TRBV20-1 | TGCAGTGCTAGACCCGGGACTGGAGCTACAGATACGCAGTATTTT | CSARPGTGATDTQYF
NA | NA | TRBJ1-3 | TRBV20-1 | TGCAGTGCCCTAATCGGGGGGAACGGAAACACCATATATTTT | CSALIGGNGNTIYF
NA | NA | TRBJ1-2 | TRBV11-2 | TGTGCCAGCAGTCCCCTTAAGGGGGGACCGGGCTATGGCTACACCTTC | CASSPLKGGPGYGYTF
NA | NA | TRBJ2-5 | TRBV9 | TGTGCCAGCAGCCACGGGACAAACCAAGAGACCCAGTACTTC | CASSHGTNQETQYF
NA | NA | TRBJ2-1 | TRBV5-6 | TGTGCCAGCAGCTTGTGGTGGAGTGGGGGATCTTTTGACAATGAGCAGTTCTTC | CASSLWWSGGSFDNEQFF
once | NA | TRBJ1-1 | TRBV5-1 | TGCGCCAGCAGCTTGCAGGGTTCGCACACTGAAGCTTTCTTT | CASSLQGSHTEAFF
many | TRBD1 | TRBJ2-7 | TRBV29-1 | TGCAGCGTCAACACGGAGACAGGGAACCTATACGAGCAGTACTTC | CSVNTETGNLYEQYF
NA | NA | TRBJ2-6 | TRBV5-1 | TGCGCCAGCAGCTTGGAGGACACCAACTCTGGGGCCAACGTCCTGACTTTC | CASSLEDTNSGANVLTF
NA | TRBD2 | TRBJ2-3 | TRBV20-1 | TGCAGTGCTAAAACTAGCGGGAGACAACATAGCACAGATACGCAGTATTTT | CSAKTSGRQHSTDTQYF
NA | NA | TRBJ2-7 | TRBV10-3 | TGTGCCGCCGCTGTCGGGGACGAGCAGTACTTC | CAAAVGDEQYF
few | TRBD2 | TRBJ2-5 | TRBV5-1 | TGCGCCAGCAGCGCAGGGACTAGCGGGGGAGGCAAGACCCAGTACTTC | CASSAGTSGGGKTQYF
NA | NA | TRBJ2-3 | TRBV18 | TGTGCCACCTCGCTCGGCCGGACCACAGATACGCAGTATTTT | CATSLGRTTDTQYF
few | TRBD2 | TRBJ2-5 | TRBV5-1 | TGCGCCAGCAGCTTAATCACCGGGACTAGCATGGAGACCCAGTACTTC | CASSLITGTSMETQYF
few | NA | TRBJ2-3 | TRBV12-3/TRBV12-4 | TGTGCCAGCAGTTTTTTTGGGGCCGGCACAGATACGCAGTATTTT | CASSFFGAGTDTQYF
NA | NA | TRBJ2-1 | TRBV7-9 | TGTGCCAGCAGCTTGGGGGGAAGGGGCGAGCAGTTCTTC | CASSLGGRGEQFF
NA | TRBD2 | TRBJ2-1 | TRBV7-2 | TGTGCCAGCAGCTCACGTCTAGCGGGGGGGCACGATGAGCAGTTCTTC | CASSSRLAGGHDEQFF
NA | TRBD1 | TRBJ1-4 | TRBV5-1 | TGCGCCAGCTCGAGAGGGACAGAGTCTGAAAAACTGTTTTTT | CASSRGTESEKLFF
few | TRBD2 | TRBJ2-3 | TRBV7-3 | TGTGCCAGCAGCCCCGCGGCGGGGGAAGCAGATACGCAGTATTTT | CASSPAAGEADTQYF
NA | NA | TRBJ2-7 | TRBV6-1 | TGTGCCAGCATGGTAAGCTCGGGACATGCCACCTACGAGCAGTACTTC | CASMVSSGHATYEQYF
NA | TRBD2 | TRBJ2-3 | TRBV27 | TGTGCCAGCAGTTTCCCGGGGGGAAGCAGGTATTTT | CASSFPGGSRYF
NA | NA | TRBJ2-7 | TRBV4-1 | TGCGCCGGCAGCCAAGAGGGGACTCTCTACGAGCAGTACTTC | CAGSQEGTLYEQYF
NA | NA | TRBJ1-6 | TRBV27 | TGTGCCAGCAGTTTGGAGCGGGACTCCTATAATTCACCCCTCCACTTT | CASSLERDSYNSPLHF
NA | TRBD1 | TRBJ1-2 | TRBV3-1 | TGTGCCAGCAGCCTCGCAACAGGGGACTATGGCTACACCTTC | CASSLATGDYGYTF
few | TRBD2 | TRBJ2-7 | TRBV6-5 | TGTGCCAGCGGGACTAGCGGGGAGAGCCTTTACGAGCAGTACTTC | CASGTSGESLYEQYF
NA | NA | TRBJ2-6 | TRBV6-1 | TGTGCCAGCAGCAGGACAGAGGTCGGGGCCAACGTCCTGACTTTC | CASSRTEVGANVLTF
few | NA | TRBJ2-5 | TRBV20-1 | TGCAGTGCCTCGGAATTACCCCTCAAGCAGTACTTC | CSASELPLKQYF
few | NA | TRBJ2-1 | TRBV28 | TGTGCCAGCAGTTTCGGCAGAAGAGGCAATGAGCAGTTCTTC | CASSFGRRGNEQFF
NA | NA | TRBJ1-1 | TRBV27 | TGTGCCAGCAGACTGGACGCCCCAGGGGCGTCGCGGTACATGAACACTGAAGCTTTCTTT | CASRLDAPGASRYMNTEAFF
NA | NA | TRBJ2-3 | TRBV3-1 | TGTGCCAGCAGCCAAGATTGGGCTAGCACTAGCACAGATACGCAGTATTTT | CASSQDWASTSTDTQYF
NA | NA | TRBJ1-6 | TRBV6-6 | TGTGCCAGCAGGCTGGGGCAGGCCGATTCACCCCTCCACTTT | CASRLGQADSPLHF
NA | NA | TRBJ1-1 | TRBV20-1 | TGCAGTGCTAGGAAGGTAAAGGCAGCTAGCATGAACACTGAAGCTTTCTTT | CSARKVKAASMNTEAFF
NA | TRBD1 | TRBJ1-2 | TRBV18 | TGTGCCAGCTCACCGCAAGACAGGGCGTCCTATGGCTACACCTTC | CASSPQDRASYGYTF
NA | NA | TRBJ1-2 | TRBV30 | TGTGCCTGGAGTATAACTAGGAGCTACACCTTC | CAWSITRSYTF
NA | NA | TRBJ2-7 | TRBV20-1 | TGCAGTGCTAGATCACTAGATTGGGGGACCTACGAGCAGTACTTC | CSARSLDWGTYEQYF
few | NA | TRBJ2-5 | TRBV5-6 | TGTGCCAGCAGCTTGCGGCAGTACCAAGAGACCCAGTACTTC | CASSLRQYQETQYF